Following are 20 T cell receptor beta chains from one sample sequenced in a study of neurological immune-mediated disorders. TCRdb used MiXCR to reprocess the 5' RACE reads, holding one entry per CDR3 protein. Of around 50,000 distinct CDR3 sequences listed, roughly 3.2% are singletons. The sequenced material came from PBMCs. These receptors were obtained from a young woman with multiple sclerosis.

This clonotype came up many times. The V call is TRBV15, the J call TRBJ2-2; 8 bases align to TRBD1. Per the germline V gene, CDR1 is LNHNV and CDR2 is YYDKDF (reference sequence). The CDR3 length is 16 residues. V shed 1 base and J 5 bases; nucleotides not matched to a gene: 6. The CDR3 spells CATSRAVGTGTGELFF. The CDR3 coding sequence is TGTGCCACCAGCAGAGCGGTCGGGACAGGTACCGGGGAGCTGTTTTTT. The full variable domain, completed using reference TRBV15 and TRBJ2-2, is DAMVIQNPRYQVTQFGKPVTLSCSQTLNHNVMYWYQQKSSQAPKLLFHYYDKDFNNEADTPDNFQSRRPNTSFCFLDIRSPGLGDTAMYLCATSRAVGTGTGELFFGEGSRLTVL.

V gene TRBV19 combines with J gene TRBJ2-7; 8 nucleotides line up with TRBD1. V lost 8 bases to trimming and J lost 6 bases; unmatched junction nucleotides: 15. This CDR3 has 15 amino acids. The germline gives CDR1 LNHDA, CDR2 SQIVND (reference sequence). CDR3 amino acids: CASADRGQGRSEQYF. CDR3 sequence (DNA): TGTGCCAGTGCCGATCGCGGACAGGGTAGAAGCGAGCAGTACTTC.

A word on this clonotype: A much bigger clone sits one base away, suggesting this may be a read error. Without the conserved terminal phenylalanine or tryptophan, this CDR3 likely stems from a read error. The V call is TRBV6-5, the J call TRBJ1-2; 7 bases fit TRBD1. Per germline, CDR1 MNHEY and CDR2 SVGAGI. CDR3 length: 12 residues. The V gene end was trimmed by 6 bases and the J gene end by 4 bases; junction bases not matched to a gene: 2. CDR3 protein: CASRTGIYGYTL. The CDR3 DNA reads as TGTGCCAGCAGGACAGGGATCTATGGCTACACCCTC.

This clonotype was observed at least ten times. CDR3 coding DNA: TGTGCCAGCAGCTTTACGGGACTGGAGAACAATGAGCAGTTCTTC. Protein: CASSFTGLENNEQFF. The rearrangement uses TRBV5-6 and TRBJ2-1; D might be TRBD2 (6 bases). Between the trimmed V and J ends, which lost 2 bases and 5 bases, there was a span of 14 bases. CDR3 size: 15 residues. Germline CDR1 and CDR2: SGHDT and YYEEEE.

This clonotype has a count of ten or more. The chain joins TRBV29-1 to TRBJ1-4, with TRBD1 matching over 11 bases. V shed 4 bases and J 11 bases; nucleotides not matched to a gene: 6. Germline V gene sequence: CDR1 SQVTM, CDR2 ANQGSEA. The CDR3 runs 13 residues. The CDR3 sequence is CSVAGTGGDKLFF. The CDR3 DNA reads TGCAGCGTTGCCGGGACAGGGGGGGACAAACTGTTTTTT.

This clonotype was recorded many times. This chain joins TRBV7-2 and TRBJ2-5; D is perhaps TRBD1 or TRBD2 (5 bases each). V lost 1 base and J lost 8, with 17 bases in between. Germline CDR1 SGHTA, CDR2 FQGNSA. The CDR3 covers 15 residues. CDR3 DNA sequence: TGTGCCAGCAGCTTAGAGGGGACCGCCCGAGCCACCCAGTACTTC. This translates into CASSLEGTARATQYF.

This clonotype came up many times. The rearrangement uses TRBV7-2 and TRBJ2-6, with TRBD2 as a possible D gene (5 bases). The V end lost 3 bases, the J end lost 2 bases, and 14 bases lay between the germline ends. CDR1 is SGHTA and CDR2 is FQGNSA in the germline V gene. The CDR3 totals 17 residues. The CDR3 sequence: CASSLMGPRAGANVLTF. The CDR3 DNA is TGTGCCAGCAGCTTGATGGGTCCGCGGGCTGGGGCCAACGTCCTGACTTTC.

This clonotype was detected many times. The rearrangement joins TRBV28 to TRBJ2-5; 7 bases are a match to TRBD1. With 5 bases clipped from V and 2 bases from J, the junction kept 11 bases outside the gene matches. There are 16 residues in the CDR3. Per the germline V gene, CDR1 is MDHEN and CDR2 is SYDVKM. CDR3 residues: CASSAPRDRDQETQYF. CDR3 DNA sequence: TGTGCCAGCAGTGCTCCCCGGGACAGAGATCAAGAGACCCAGTACTTC.

This clonotype was recorded at least ten times. The V gene is TRBV4-2, the J gene TRBJ2-3; D is unresolved. From germline, CDR1 is LGHNA and CDR2 YNFKEQ. Trimming stripped 0 bases from V and 1 base from J, with 5 bases between. The CDR3 spans 14 residues. The DNA for the CDR3 is TGTGCCAGCAGCCAAGACGCAGGCACAGATACGCAGTATTTT. This encodes CASSQDAGTDTQYF.

This clonotype was recorded at least ten times. The chain joins TRBV27 to TRBJ1-1, with a possible D match to TRBD1 (5 bases). The length of the CDR3 is 14 residues. The V gene's germline CDR1 is MNHEY and CDR2 SMNVEV (reference sequence). The ends were cut back, 6 bases at V and 6 bases at J, with 17 bases in the middle. CDR3 DNA sequence: TGTGCCAGCAGGGCGGGCGGGGGTAATGCTGAAGCTTTCTTT. Its protein product is CASRAGGGNAEAFF.

This clonotype has a handful of counts. The junction shows a germline mismatch at one end, possibly a read error. The gene calls are TRBV20-1 and TRBJ1-5, with D uncertain. CDR3 size: 13 residues. The V gene's germline CDR1 is DFQATT and CDR2 SNEGSKA (reference sequence). The CDR3 bases are TGCAGTGCTGGAGGGAGGCCTGGGCAGCCCCAGAATTTT. It codes for CSAGGRPGQPQNF.

This clonotype was counted a few times. The junction and the germline gene differ at one end; a read error may be behind it. The chain has TRBV5-6 and TRBJ1-5, with D perhaps matching TRBD1 (5 bases). This CDR3 spans 13 amino acids. Looked up from germline, CDR1 is SGHDT and CDR2 is YYEEEE. CDR3 DNA sequence: TGTGCCAGCAGCCTGGGGGGGTATCAGCCCCAGAATTTT. Its translation: CASSLGGYQPQNF.

The DNA of the CDR3 is TGCGCCAGCAGCTCCCGACAGGGCGCAGTGGATGGCTACACCTTC. Protein sequence: CASSSRQGAVDGYTF. V and J are TRBV5-1 and TRBJ1-2, with 7 bases matching TRBD1. The germline CDR1 and CDR2 sequences are SGHRS and YFSETQ. The CDR3 spans 15 residues. J gave up 6 bases and V 3 bases, and 11 bases lay outside the gene matches.

This clonotype was counted at least ten times. V is TRBV10-2 and J is TRBJ2-2; tentatively, D is TRBD1 (6 bases). The V end was cut by 7 bases, the J end by 3 bases, with 15 bases between. Germline CDR1 and CDR2: WSHSY and SAAADI. There are 15 residues in the CDR3. CDR3 sequence (DNA): TGCGCCAGCAAGACGAGGGACACTTACACCGGGGAGCTGTTTTTT. This sequence encodes CASKTRDTYTGELFF.

This clonotype appeared many times. The gene calls are TRBV7-6 and TRBJ2-2, with D tentatively TRBD1 or TRBD2 (5 bases each). The CDR3 is made up of 14 amino acids. CDR1 and CDR2 (germline): SGHVS, FNYEAQ. With 1 base removed from V and 7 bases from J, the gap between germline ends came to 10 bases. CDR3 region: CASSLGPGSGELFF. The CDR3 nucleotides are TGTGCCAGCAGCTTAGGACCAGGGAGCGGGGAGCTGTTTTTT.

This clonotype was recorded at least ten times. The chain uses TRBV7-8 and TRBJ1-1; D remains ambiguous. This CDR3 is built from 13 residues. The germline CDR1 and CDR2 sequences are SGHVS and FQNEAQ. V was clipped by 2 bases and J by 5 bases, with 9 bases between them. This CDR3 is CASSLYSWTEAFF. The CDR3 nucleotides are TGTGCCAGCAGCTTATATTCGTGGACTGAAGCTTTCTTT.

This clonotype was observed many times. The V and J genes are TRBV18 and TRBJ1-1, with TRBD1 matching 11 bases. The CDR3 totals 19 residues. CDR1 is KGHSH, CDR2 LQKENI, per germline. After removal of 3 bases from V and 0 bases from J, the junction contained 12 bases not matched to a gene. The CDR3 loop is CASSPNLRDRGRMNTEAFF. For the CDR3, the DNA is TGTGCCAGCTCACCGAACCTCCGGGACAGGGGGAGGATGAACACTGAAGCTTTCTTT.

This clonotype showed up many times. The V call is TRBV20-1, the J call TRBJ1-1; a weak D match, TRBD1 (5 bases). The CDR3 is 16 amino acids. Trimming left V 0 bases short and J 1 base short, with 15 bases between. CDR1 is DFQATT, CDR2 SNEGSKA, per germline (reference sequence). The CDR3 loop is CSARDQFGGTNTEAFF. The CDR3, as DNA: TGCAGTGCTAGAGATCAGTTTGGGGGGACGAACACTGAAGCTTTCTTT.

This clonotype was counted ten times or more. In DNA form, the CDR3 reads TGTGCCACCCAAAGCGGGGCCAAGAATGGCTCCTACAATGAGCAGTTCTTC. Residues: CATQSGAKNGSYNEQFF. The V gene is TRBV11-2, the J gene TRBJ2-1, with 7 positions matching TRBD2. Germline V gives CDR1 SGHAT, CDR2 FQNNGV. CDR3 size: 17 residues. J was trimmed by 0 bases and V by 10 bases; bases with no gene match: 15.

Concerning this clonotype itself: This may be a read error, as it is one base from a much larger clone. The chain couples TRBV7-2 to TRBJ2-5; 7 bases match TRBD2. Germline-derived CDR1 and CDR2 are SGHTA and FQGNSA. There are 15 residues in the CDR3. V dropped 2 bases and J dropped 4; count of bases not matched to a gene: 7. CDR3 coding DNA: TGTGCCAGCAGCTTAACGGGAGGAACAAGAGAGACCCAGTACTTC. Its translation is CASSLTGGTRETQYF.